These 5 T cell receptor beta chains share one sample of origin, sequenced in a study of identical twins. TCRdb fed the 5' RACE reads into MiXCR, producing one record per CDR3 protein. The table shows under 800,000 distinct CDR3 sequences, with 21% occurring only once. In addition, the sample was reused for a study of T cells expressing NK-cell markers.

Sequencing was performed on PBMCs. These receptors all come from a woman aged 18-29 years in good health.

The chain uses TRBV2 and TRBJ2-1; 7 nucleotides align to TRBD2. Germline assignment: CDR1 SNHLY and CDR2 FYNNEI. The ends lost 3 bases at V and 9 bases at J; junction bases unmatched: 2. The CDR3 consists of 12 residues. CDR3 residues: CASSEGGVEQFF. The CDR3 coding sequence is TGTGCCAGCAGTGAGGGGGGGGTTGAGCAGTTCTTC.

This clonotype appeared a few times. This chain connects TRBV27 to TRBJ2-2; 10 positions match TRBD1. The germline V gene has CDR1 MNHEY and CDR2 SMNVEV (reference sequence). V lost 6 bases and J lost 2; bases outside the gene matches: 12. This CDR3 is built from 18 residues. The CDR3 loop is CASRLTPTGGPNTGELFF. The CDR3 DNA sequence: TGTGCCAGCAGACTAACCCCGACAGGGGGCCCAAACACCGGGGAGCTGTTTTTT.

The CDR3 sequence: CASSLVVRGSYGYTF. In DNA, the CDR3 is TGTGCCAGCAGTTTAGTGGTCAGGGGAAGCTATGGCTACACCTTC. V and J are TRBV12-3 or TRBV12-4 and TRBJ1-2, with a tentative D call TRBD1 (6 bases). The CDR3 has 15 amino acids. Between the trimmed V and J ends, which lost 1 base and 4 bases, there was a span of 13 bases.

This clonotype was seen just once. The chain employs TRBV29-1 and TRBJ2-2; no definite D call. CDR3 length: 15 amino acids. The germline V gene encodes CDR1 SQVTM and CDR2 ANQGSEA. V was pared by 4 bases and J by 3 bases, with 15 bases between. CDR3 DNA: TGCAGCGTTGCCGGGCTCATCCCCGACACCGGGGAGCTGTTTTTT. Residues: CSVAGLIPDTGELFF.

V usage is TRBV7-9 and J usage is TRBJ2-4; the D gene is possibly TRBD2 (5 bases). The germline V gene encodes CDR1 SEHNR and CDR2 FQNEAQ (reference sequence). The CDR3 length is 14 residues. Trimming stripped 1 base from V and 8 bases from J, with 12 bases between. The CDR3, as DNA: TGTGCCAGCAGCTTAGACGTTGGTAGCGACATTCAGTACTTC. It is translated as CASSLDVGSDIQYF.